This record concerns one TCR beta chain sequence. What it binds is unknown. Assay used: immunoSEQ multiplex PCR; TCRdb lists only in-frame clones, some missing. Of a few hundred thousand clones listed, around 80% are singletons. Donors came from a validation cohort of approximately 110 subjects, distinct from the first 666-subject cohort. The sample belongs to a study of cytomegalovirus exposure and HLA in healthy donors. Trimming stripped 7 bases from V and 6 bases from J, with 16 bases between. There are 14 residues in the CDR3. Germline loops: CDR1 MNHNS, CDR2 SASEGT. Study-wide results and caveats: Researchers counted over 150 TCR beta chains as cytomegalovirus-associated.

This TCR derives from a woman younger than 45 in good health and CMV-seropositive. The chain is built from TRBV6-1 and TRBJ1-5, with a possible D match to TRBD1 (5 bases). The sequenced material came from PBMCs. CDR3 loop: CASNWQGGGQPQHF. In nucleotides, the CDR3 is TGTGCCAGCAATTGGCAGGGAGGAGGTCAGCCCCAGCATTTT.